This TCR beta chain was identified in a study of T cell responses to AZD1222 COVID-19 vaccine. The CDR3 has 15 amino acids. CDR1 and CDR2 from the germline V gene are KGHSH and LQKENI. V was shortened by 2 bases and J by 4 bases, with 14 bases between the two germline ends. TCRdb's table, derived via immunoSEQ multiplex PCR, lists solely in-frame clones and lacks some. In the table there are more than 100,000 clones, about 87% of which are singletons. The V call is TRBV18, the J call TRBJ1-2; D is ambiguous. The sequences come from peripheral blood, collected on day 0 of AZD1222 vaccination. The receptor comes from an adult in good health. The CDR3 protein is CASSPGIGQSYGYTF. CDR3 in DNA: TGTGCCAGCTCACCAGGAATCGGCCAGAGCTATGGCTACACCTTC.